These 25 T cell receptor beta chains were sequenced from one sample in a study of cytomegalovirus exposure and HLA in healthy donors. With 60 Vbeta and 13 Jbeta primers, the PCR was carried out. Assay used: immunoSEQ multiplex PCR; TCRdb lists only in-frame clones, some missing. The data contain about 120,000 clones, roughly 80% of them singletons. The sample comprised PBMCs. The source is a female donor in good health and CMV-seropositive.

The V call is TRBV9, the J call TRBJ2-5; a possible D gene is TRBD1 (6 bases). The CDR3 loop spans 13 amino acids. Germline V gene data show CDR1 as SGDLS and CDR2 as YYNGEE. Trimming removed 4 bases at V and 4 bases at J, with 11 bases between. The CDR3 nucleotides are TGTGCCAGCAGCACCAGGGGTAGAGAGACCCAGTACTTC. It specifies CASSTRGRETQYF.

The chain combines TRBV5-8 with TRBJ1-1; a possible D gene is TRBD1 (5 bases). The CDR3 contains 13 residues. Germline CDR1 and CDR2: SGHTS and YDEGEE. V gave up 0 bases and J gave up 8 bases, with 11 bases separating them. The CDR3 region is CASSLGGGLEAFF. The CDR3 DNA sequence: TGTGCCAGCAGCTTGGGGGGGGGACTAGAAGCTTTCTTT. Full variable domain (outside the CDR3, taken from reference TRBV5-8 and TRBJ1-1): EAGVTQSPTHLIKTRGQQATLRCSPISGHTSVYWYQQALGLGLQFLLWYDEGEERNRGNFPPRFSGRQFPNYSSELNVNALELEDSALYLCASSLGGGLEAFFGQGTRLTVV.

V usage is TRBV30 and J usage is TRBJ2-3; D may be TRBD1 (7 bases). The CDR3 is 15 amino acids. Per the germline V gene, CDR1 is GTSNPN and CDR2 is SVGIG (reference sequence). V lost 1 base and J 3 bases, leaving 14 bases between the germline ends. The CDR3 sequence is CAWSAQGGPTDTQYF. For the CDR3, the DNA is TGTGCCTGGAGTGCCCAGGGGGGCCCTACAGATACGCAGTATTTT.

This clone has just one count. The chain joins TRBV6-6 to TRBJ2-5; D remains unclear. Trimming took off 6 bases at V and 2 bases at J, with 10 bases between the two ends. CDR1 and CDR2 (germline): MNHNY, SVGAGI (reference sequence). This CDR3 has 13 amino acids. The CDR3: CASSPQMQETQYF. In nucleotides, the CDR3 is TGTGCCAGCAGCCCACAGATGCAAGAGACCCAGTACTTC.

The chain couples TRBV6-5 to TRBJ1-2; D is possibly TRBD1 (6 bases). Trimming removed 5 bases at V and 4 bases at J, with 14 bases between. Germline V gene data show CDR1 as MNHEY and CDR2 as SVGAGI. The CDR3 runs 14 residues. DNA for the CDR3: TGTGCCAGCAGTCGGGGACAAGACGGCTATGGCTACACCTTC. Translated: CASSRGQDGYGYTF.

V is TRBV7-8 and J is TRBJ1-1, with D hard to call. The CDR3 has 14 residues. The germline CDR1 and CDR2 sequences are SGHVS and FQNEAQ. The V and J ends lost 2 bases and 1 base respectively, with 8 bases between them. Here the CDR3 reads CASSLREGNTEAFF. The CDR3 DNA sequence: TGTGCCAGCAGCTTAAGGGAGGGGAACACTGAAGCTTTCTTT.

The chain couples TRBV6-5 to TRBJ1-6, with 8 bases lining up with TRBD1. Germline CDR1 and CDR2: MNHEY and SVGAGI. Losses at the gene ends were 4 bases for V and 13 bases for J; bases not matched to a gene: 12. This CDR3 is 15 amino acids long. The CDR3 sequence: CASSSQGAPAPPLHF. The DNA for the CDR3 is TGTGCCAGCAGTTCCCAGGGGGCCCCCGCCCCCCCCCTCCACTTT.

The sample holds one count of this clone. J is TRBJ2-1 and V is TRBV7-2, with D tentatively TRBD2 (6 bases). Trimming pared 6 bases from V and 15 bases from J, leaving 21 bases between. Germline values: CDR1 SGHTA, CDR2 FQGNSA. The CDR3 consists of 13 residues. The CDR3 nucleotides read TGTGCCAGCAGACTAACAGGCCGGGGAGGTCTGTTCTTC. Encoded protein: CASRLTGRGGLFF.

The chain combines TRBV11-1 with TRBJ2-2, with D possibly being TRBD1 (6 bases). The ends were cut back, 3 bases at V and 8 bases at J, with 13 bases in the middle. This CDR3 contains 14 residues. Germline V gives CDR1 SGHAT, CDR2 FQDESV (reference sequence). The CDR3 here is CASSLGLGAGELFF. In nucleotides, the CDR3 is TGTGCCAGCAGCTTGGGCTTGGGGGCTGGGGAGCTGTTTTTT.

The CDR3 reads CASSRAGGSSGNTIYF. Written as DNA, the CDR3 is TGTGCCAGCAGCAGAGCAGGGGGCAGTTCTGGAAACACCATATATTTT. V usage is TRBV13 and J usage is TRBJ1-3; TRBD1 agrees at 8 bases. CDR1 and CDR2 (germline): PRHDT, FYEKMQ (reference sequence). The CDR3 runs to 16 residues. V dropped 5 bases and J dropped 1; count of bases not matched to a gene: 7.

The chain is built from TRBV19 and TRBJ2-3; TRBD1 aligns across 9 bases. The V and J ends lost 6 bases and 5 bases, in that order; junction bases with no gene match: 15. CDR1 and CDR2 (germline): LNHDA, SQIVND (reference sequence). The CDR3 is 17 amino acids. CDR3 sequence (DNA): TGTGCCAGTAGCCCTATCCCGGGACAGGGTCGTGGAGATACGCAGTATTTT. Its translation is CASSPIPGQGRGDTQYF. Together with reference TRBV19 and TRBJ2-3, the CDR3 gives the full variable domain: DGGITQSPKYLFRKEGQNVTLSCEQNLNHDAMYWYRQDPGQGLRLIYYSQIVNDFQKGDIAEGYSVSREKKESFPLTVTSAQKNPTAFYLCASSPIPGQGRGDTQYFGPGTRLTVL.

The chain uses TRBV18 and TRBJ1-1; possible D gene TRBD1, 5 bases. V dropped 10 bases and J dropped 4 bases, with 19 bases sitting between them. The CDR3 spans 14 residues. Germline V gives CDR1 KGHSH, CDR2 LQKENI. The chain's CDR3 is CATLRRAGSTEAFF. CDR3 bases: TGTGCCACTCTTCGAAGAGCAGGGTCCACTGAAGCTTTCTTT.

This chain connects TRBV9 to TRBJ2-5, with 7 bases lining up with TRBD1. Germline CDR1 and CDR2: SGDLS and YYNGEE. Trimming removed 3 bases from V and 2 bases from J; junction bases left unmatched: 4. The CDR3 consists of 14 residues. The CDR3 coding sequence is TGTGCCAGCAGCGCCCGACAGGGTCAAGAGACCCAGTACTTC. This codes for CASSARQGQETQYF. Full variable domain (rest looked up from reference TRBV9 and TRBJ2-5): DSGVTQTPKHLITATGQRVTLRCSPRSGDLSVYWYQQSLDQGLQFLIQYYNGEERAKGNILERFSAQQFPDLHSELNLSSLELGDSALYFCASSARQGQETQYFGPGTRLLVL.

The chain links TRBV6-4 to TRBJ2-3; TRBD2 might be the D (7 bases). The CDR3 spans 16 residues. CDR1 and CDR2 (germline): MRHNA, SNTAGT. Trimming shortened V by 4 bases and J by 5 bases, and 19 bases separated the two germline ends. CDR3 loop: CASSVGGGANLDTQYF. CDR3 sequence (DNA): TGTGCCAGCAGTGTAGGTGGGGGGGCGAATTTAGATACGCAGTATTTT.

The chain combines TRBV7-3 with TRBJ2-2, with 7 bases aligning to TRBD1. J lost 8 bases, V lost 5 bases, and 14 bases had no gene match. This CDR3 contains 16 residues. CDR1 is SGHTA and CDR2 is FQGTGA in the germline V gene. The CDR3 DNA follows: TGTGCCAGCAGCGCCTCCGGTCCAACACAGGGGGGGGAGCTGTTTTTT. Translating it yields CASSASGPTQGGELFF.

By share, this clone counts as large. A junction end diverges from the germline sequence, so it may reflect a read error. This sample also contains other DNA sequences that code for the same CDR3. CDR3 loop: CASSIRGQEAFF. The CDR3 region has the DNA TGTGCGAGCAGCATACGGGGACAGGAAGCTTTCTTT. The gene calls are TRBV6-5 and TRBJ1-1, with 7 bases fitting TRBD1. This CDR3 spans 12 amino acids. CDR1 MNHEY and CDR2 SVGAGI come from the germline V gene.

The chain employs TRBV27 and TRBJ2-3; weak D call: TRBD1 (6 bases). V lost 5 bases to trimming and J lost 6 bases, with 21 bases between them. This CDR3 spans 16 amino acids. Per the germline V gene, CDR1 is MNHEY and CDR2 is SMNVEV (reference sequence). CDR3 bases: TGTGCCAGCAGTCCGACACAGGGTCTGCCCCTGGATACGCAGTATTTT. As protein: CASSPTQGLPLDTQYF.

This clone was observed a handful of times. This sequence joins TRBV4-2 and TRBJ1-1, with D unclear. Per germline, CDR1 LGHNA and CDR2 YNFKEQ. Trimming cost V 0 bases and J 10 bases, with 15 bases left between them. This CDR3 comprises 14 residues. CDR3 DNA: TGTGCCAGCAGCCAAGAGGCAGCCGTTCGGGGAGCTTTCTTT. Translating gives CASSQEAAVRGAFF.

The chain uses TRBV29-1 and TRBJ2-3, with D uncertain. The V and J ends lost 3 bases and 1 base respectively, with 8 bases between them. Germline CDR1 is SQVTM and CDR2 is ANQGSEA. This CDR3 region has 13 residues. CDR3 in DNA: TGCAGCGTTGATATCCGTGGCACAGATACGCAGTATTTT. Protein product: CSVDIRGTDTQYF.

This chain uses TRBV28 with TRBJ2-7; perhaps TRBD1 as D (6 bases). The CDR3 spans 12 residues. Germline CDR1 MDHEN, CDR2 SYDVKM. V lost 2 bases and J 7 bases, leaving 9 bases between the germline ends. CDR3 protein: CASSLEDREQYF. The CDR3 DNA reads TGTGCCAGCAGTTTAGAAGACAGGGAGCAGTACTTC.

The chain carries TRBV5-6 and TRBJ2-3; perhaps TRBD1 as D (5 bases). In germline, CDR1 is SGHDT, CDR2 YYEEEE. The CDR3 length is 12 residues. V lost 6 bases and J 9 bases, leaving 14 bases between the germline ends. In DNA form, the CDR3 reads TGTGCCAGCACCCTGGAAGGGGTCACGCAGTATTTT. It yields the protein CASTLEGVTQYF.

This clone was seen a single time. The rearrangement joins TRBV11-2 to TRBJ2-6, with D unresolved. The length of the CDR3 is 13 residues. Germline V gene sequence: CDR1 SGHAT, CDR2 FQNNGV. V shed 7 bases and J shed 2 bases, with 6 bases lying between them. This CDR3 reads CASTPAGANVLTF. CDR3 coding DNA: TGTGCCAGCACCCCGGCTGGGGCCAACGTCCTGACTTTC.

V gene TRBV6-1 combines with J gene TRBJ1-5; possible D gene TRBD1, 6 bases. From germline, CDR1 is MNHNS and CDR2 SASEGT. This CDR3 has 14 residues. The V and J ends lost 7 bases and 9 bases respectively, with 19 bases between them. In DNA form, the CDR3 reads TGTGCCAGCACCACAGGGTCGAACTTACCGCCCCAGCATTTT. Translating it yields CASTTGSNLPPQHF.

This clone was observed a single time. The chain has TRBV5-1 and TRBJ2-1; 10 bases agree with TRBD2. Germline V gives CDR1 SGHRS, CDR2 YFSETQ. With 0 bases clipped from V and 7 bases from J, the junction kept 10 bases outside the gene matches. This CDR3 has 17 amino acids. The CDR3 coding sequence is TGCGCCAGCAGCTTGGGGCTAGCGGGGGTTATAGGGAATGAGCAGTTCTTC. Translation gives CASSLGLAGVIGNEQFF.

The chain couples TRBV2 to TRBJ2-7; D remains ambiguous. This CDR3 is built from 11 residues. V shed 5 bases and J shed 3 bases, with 5 bases lying between them. The germline V gene encodes CDR1 SNHLY and CDR2 FYNNEI. The CDR3 spells CASSRSYEQYF. The CDR3 DNA reads as TGTGCCAGCAGTCGCAGCTACGAGCAGTACTTC.